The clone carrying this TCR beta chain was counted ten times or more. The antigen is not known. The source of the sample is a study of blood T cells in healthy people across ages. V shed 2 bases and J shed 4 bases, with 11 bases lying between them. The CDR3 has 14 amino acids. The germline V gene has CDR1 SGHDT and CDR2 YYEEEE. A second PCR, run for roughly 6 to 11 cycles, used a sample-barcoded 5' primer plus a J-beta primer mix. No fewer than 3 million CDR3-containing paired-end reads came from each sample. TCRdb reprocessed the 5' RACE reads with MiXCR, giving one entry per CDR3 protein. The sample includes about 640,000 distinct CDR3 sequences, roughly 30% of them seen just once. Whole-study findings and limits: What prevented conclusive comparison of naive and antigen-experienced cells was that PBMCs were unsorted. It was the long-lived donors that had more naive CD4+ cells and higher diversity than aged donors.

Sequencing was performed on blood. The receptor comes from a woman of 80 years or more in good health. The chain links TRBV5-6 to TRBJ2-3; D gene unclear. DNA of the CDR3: TGTGCCAGCAGCTTCACCGACGGATCAGATACGCAGTATTTT. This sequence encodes CASSFTDGSDTQYF.